This T cell receptor beta chain was captured in a study of T-cell memory formation after mild COVID-19. The study, taken as a whole, reports: CD4+ bias marked clones expanding day 15 to 37, unlike balanced contracting clones. Clonal second-wave expansions that peaked on day 37 had unconfirmed SARS-CoV-2 specificity. Chiefly within CM and EM were the contracting CD4+ clones; CD8+ ones were within EMRA.

The V gene lost 4 bases and the J gene lost 1 base, with 2 bases spanning the gap. There are 10 residues in the CDR3. The V gene's germline CDR1 is DFQATT and CDR2 SNEGSKA (reference sequence). To note about this clonotype: What it binds is not known.

After 5'RACE with constant-segment primers, TCR alpha and TCR beta cDNA libraries carrying sample barcodes and UMIs were obtained. TCRdb independently ran MiXCR on the 5' RACE reads; one entry per CDR3 protein. The sample contains more than 400,000 distinct CDR3 sequences, 15% to 20% of which appear only once. The V call is TRBV20-1, the J call TRBJ2-7; D is unresolved. The sequence was collected from an adult woman who had mild COVID-19 (a few samples of this study predate the infection). Cell type and time point are not known. Source material: PBMCs or a T cell subset sorted from them (not recorded which). The CDR3 is CSATSYEQYF. The CDR3 coding sequence is TGCAGTGCTACATCCTACGAGCAGTACTTC.